The rows below give T cell receptor beta chains drawn from one sample of a study of T cells in Graves' hyperthyroidism and ophthalmopathy. TCRdb ran MiXCR on the multiplex PCR reads and lists one entry per CDR3 protein. The data contain fewer than 650,000 distinct CDR3 sequences, roughly 13% of them singletons. The sample comprised blood. These receptors were obtained from a woman in her twenties or thirties with Graves' hyperthyroidism that later progressed to Graves' ophthalmopathy. Both conserved end residues are part of each CDR3. The D gene is left open where the match is weak. Size values are once, few and many counts, or a class for expanded clones, and some rows have none.

abundance: many; v_gene: TRBV27; j_gene: TRBJ2-3; d_gene: .; CDR3nt: TGTGCCAGCAGAAGACTCCCCCATACAGATACGCAGTATTTT; CDR3aa: CASRRLPHTDTQYF
abundance: .; v_gene: TRBV19; j_gene: TRBJ2-3; d_gene: TRBD2; CDR3nt: TGTGCCAGTAGTGAAAGGACTAGCGGGAGCTTTTCGTTTTCCACAGATACGCAGTATTTT; CDR3aa: CASSERTSGSFSFSTDTQYF
abundance: many; v_gene: TRBV19; j_gene: TRBJ1-1; d_gene: .; CDR3nt: TGTGCCAGTACCCCGACGGGAGCGGGGGCCAGCACTGAAGCTTTCTTT; CDR3aa: CASTPTGAGASTEAFF
abundance: many; v_gene: TRBV6-2/TRBV6-3; j_gene: TRBJ2-1; d_gene: .; CDR3nt: TGTGCCAGCAGTTACTCCCGGGAAGGACCCTACAATGAGCAGTTCTTC; CDR3aa: CASSYSREGPYNEQFF
abundance: many; v_gene: TRBV11-3; j_gene: TRBJ2-1; d_gene: TRBD2; CDR3nt: TGTGCCAGCAGCCAAGCGACGGGACTAGCGGGACGTAATGAGCAGTTCTTC; CDR3aa: CASSQATGLAGRNEQFF
abundance: few; v_gene: TRBV5-1; j_gene: TRBJ2-1; d_gene: TRBD2; CDR3nt: TGCGCCAGCAGCCTGGCAGCTAGCGGGAGTGGTGAGCAGTTCTTC; CDR3aa: CASSLAASGSGEQFF
abundance: many; v_gene: TRBV3-1; j_gene: TRBJ2-7; d_gene: .; CDR3nt: TGTGCCAGCAGCCAAATTAGTCTCGAGCAGTACTTC; CDR3aa: CASSQISLEQYF
abundance: many; v_gene: TRBV7-9; j_gene: TRBJ2-7; d_gene: TRBD2; CDR3nt: TGTGCCAGCAGTTCCTCGCGGCTAGCGGGAAAGGGACTCTACGAGCAGTACTTC; CDR3aa: CASSSSRLAGKGLYEQYF
abundance: many; v_gene: TRBV4-3; j_gene: TRBJ2-1; d_gene: .; CDR3nt: TGCGCCAGCAGCCAAGATCTAGGAGCGTCAGATGAGCAGTTCTTC; CDR3aa: CASSQDLGASDEQFF
abundance: many; v_gene: TRBV12-3/TRBV12-4; j_gene: TRBJ2-2; d_gene: TRBD1; CDR3nt: TGTGCCAGCAGTTTCCGGGACAGGCCGGCCGGGGAGCTGTTTTTT; CDR3aa: CASSFRDRPAGELFF
abundance: few; v_gene: TRBV10-3; j_gene: TRBJ2-1; d_gene: TRBD2; CDR3nt: TGTGCCGTCAGTGGGGGACTAGCGGGACCTGAGCAGTTCTTC; CDR3aa: CAVSGGLAGPEQFF
abundance: .; v_gene: TRBV25-1; j_gene: TRBJ2-5; d_gene: .; CDR3nt: TGTGCCACGGGGCGGGGTCAAGAGACCCAGTACTTC; CDR3aa: CATGRGQETQYF
abundance: many; v_gene: TRBV7-9; j_gene: TRBJ2-1; d_gene: TRBD1; CDR3nt: TGTGCCAGCAGCTTAGAACAGGGGACGCAGTTCTTC; CDR3aa: CASSLEQGTQFF
abundance: many; v_gene: TRBV7-6; j_gene: TRBJ1-1; d_gene: TRBD1; CDR3nt: TGTGCCAGCAGCCCCCACCTAGGACAGGGCGTTATGAACACTGAAGCTTTCTTT; CDR3aa: CASSPHLGQGVMNTEAFF
abundance: few; v_gene: TRBV5-4; j_gene: TRBJ2-7; d_gene: TRBD1; CDR3nt: TGTGCCAGCAGTCTTCCCGGACAGGGAGAAAGCGAGCAGTACTTC; CDR3aa: CASSLPGQGESEQYF
abundance: few; v_gene: TRBV28; j_gene: TRBJ1-6; d_gene: .; CDR3nt: TGTGCCAGCAGCCCTGGAGGGGAGCTTTCCTATAATTCACCCCTCCACTTT; CDR3aa: CASSPGGELSYNSPLHF
abundance: few; v_gene: TRBV4-1; j_gene: TRBJ2-3; d_gene: TRBD1; CDR3nt: TGCGCCAGCAGCCGTATAGACAGGGGCACAGATACGCAGTATTTT; CDR3aa: CASSRIDRGTDTQYF
abundance: many; v_gene: TRBV12-3/TRBV12-4; j_gene: TRBJ2-1; d_gene: TRBD2; CDR3nt: TGTGCCAGCAGGACTACACTAGCGGGAATCCGCAATGAGCAGTTCTTC; CDR3aa: CASRTTLAGIRNEQFF
abundance: few; v_gene: TRBV27; j_gene: TRBJ1-5; d_gene: .; CDR3nt: TGTGCCAGCAGTCTTTTAGAATATAGCAATCAGCCCCAGCATTTT; CDR3aa: CASSLLEYSNQPQHF
abundance: .; v_gene: TRBV6-1; j_gene: TRBJ2-4; d_gene: .; CDR3nt: TGTGCCAGCAGCCCCGTTAGCGGAGGAACCAAAAACATTCAGTACTTC; CDR3aa: CASSPVSGGTKNIQYF
abundance: many; v_gene: TRBV7-2; j_gene: TRBJ2-1; d_gene: TRBD1; CDR3nt: TGTGCCAGCGTCCGGGACAGGGGGAACGATGAGCAGTTCTTC; CDR3aa: CASVRDRGNDEQFF
abundance: .; v_gene: TRBV11-2; j_gene: TRBJ2-3; d_gene: TRBD2; CDR3nt: TGTGCCAGCAGCGCCGCGACCGGGACTAGCGGGGGGTTGGATACGCAGTATTTT; CDR3aa: CASSAATGTSGGLDTQYF
abundance: many; v_gene: TRBV11-2; j_gene: TRBJ1-5; d_gene: .; CDR3nt: TGTGCCAGCAGCGAGGGGGGGGGCAGGGGGCCCCAGCATTTT; CDR3aa: CASSEGGGRGPQHF
abundance: many; v_gene: TRBV10-3; j_gene: TRBJ1-2; d_gene: TRBD1; CDR3nt: TGTGCCACCAGGACAGGGGGGGACTATGGCTACACCTTC; CDR3aa: CATRTGGDYGYTF
abundance: many; v_gene: TRBV29-1; j_gene: TRBJ1-1; d_gene: TRBD1; CDR3nt: TGCAGCGCTGGGGAGACAGGGGAGTACACTGAAGCTTTCTTT; CDR3aa: CSAGETGEYTEAFF
abundance: .; v_gene: TRBV5-5; j_gene: TRBJ2-7; d_gene: .; CDR3nt: TGTGCCAGGTGGGGTTTGGTGCCCAAAAGTCCTCCACTCTACGAGCAGTACTTC; CDR3aa: CARWGLVPKSPPLYEQYF
abundance: many; v_gene: TRBV7-9; j_gene: TRBJ1-1; d_gene: .; CDR3nt: TGTGCCAGCAGCTTAGCAGGGGTAGAAGCTTTCTTT; CDR3aa: CASSLAGVEAFF
abundance: few; v_gene: TRBV4-2; j_gene: TRBJ2-3; d_gene: TRBD2; CDR3nt: TGTGCCAGCAGCCAAGAAGTTATAGCGGGATTCACAGATACGCAGTATTTT; CDR3aa: CASSQEVIAGFTDTQYF
abundance: few; v_gene: TRBV7-3; j_gene: TRBJ2-2; d_gene: .; CDR3nt: TGTGCCAGCAGCTTAAGTGGGGATCGGACCGGGGAGCTGTTTTTT; CDR3aa: CASSLSGDRTGELFF
abundance: many; v_gene: TRBV30; j_gene: TRBJ1-2; d_gene: .; CDR3nt: TGTGCCTGGAGTCGCGCCCGCTTCACTAACTATGGCTACACCTTC; CDR3aa: CAWSRARFTNYGYTF
abundance: .; v_gene: TRBV5-8; j_gene: TRBJ2-7; d_gene: TRBD1; CDR3nt: TGTGCCAGCAGCCGGGACAGGGAAAGGGAGCAGTACTTC; CDR3aa: CASSRDREREQYF
abundance: many; v_gene: TRBV28; j_gene: TRBJ1-2; d_gene: TRBD1; CDR3nt: TGTGCCAGCAGTCCACCCGACAGGGTTTCCGCCTATGGCTACACCTTC; CDR3aa: CASSPPDRVSAYGYTF
abundance: many; v_gene: TRBV19; j_gene: TRBJ1-6; d_gene: TRBD1; CDR3nt: TGTGCCAGTAGTATGGCTCCCGGGACAGGGAGTTCTTCACCCCTCCACTTT; CDR3aa: CASSMAPGTGSSSPLHF
abundance: many; v_gene: TRBV28; j_gene: TRBJ2-6; d_gene: .; CDR3nt: TGTGCCACCGGGTTCTCTGGGGCCAACGTCCTGACTTTC; CDR3aa: CATGFSGANVLTF
abundance: many; v_gene: TRBV12-3/TRBV12-4; j_gene: TRBJ2-3; d_gene: TRBD2; CDR3nt: TGTGCCAGCAGTTTTATCCGGCTAGCGGGAGGGCCCTCAGATACGCAGTATTTT; CDR3aa: CASSFIRLAGGPSDTQYF
abundance: few; v_gene: TRBV20-1; j_gene: TRBJ1-2; d_gene: .; CDR3nt: TGCAGTCCTAGAGGAGACAGGATCCCCGGCGAAAACTATGGCTACACCTTC; CDR3aa: CSPRGDRIPGENYGYTF
abundance: many; v_gene: TRBV30; j_gene: TRBJ1-3; d_gene: .; CDR3nt: TGTGCCTGGAGTCCGCGGGCCTTTCGGGGGGACACCATATATTTT; CDR3aa: CAWSPRAFRGDTIYF
abundance: many; v_gene: TRBV3-1; j_gene: TRBJ1-3; d_gene: .; CDR3nt: TGTGCCAGCAACGTACAGTCTGGAAACACCATATATTTT; CDR3aa: CASNVQSGNTIYF
abundance: many; v_gene: TRBV19; j_gene: TRBJ2-1; d_gene: TRBD2; CDR3nt: TGTGCCAGTAGTCCGGGACTAGCGGGAGGGAAGAGGTACAATGAGCAGTTCTTC; CDR3aa: CASSPGLAGGKRYNEQFF
abundance: .; v_gene: TRBV20-1; j_gene: TRBJ2-7; d_gene: .; CDR3nt: TGCAGTGCAAAAGACAGACTACGAGGGAAGGGGTTTTACGAGCAGTACTTC; CDR3aa: CSAKDRLRGKGFYEQYF
abundance: few; v_gene: TRBV19; j_gene: TRBJ2-7; d_gene: TRBD1; CDR3nt: TGTGCCAGTAGTACCCGGACAGGGGCGACCTACGAGCAGTACTTC; CDR3aa: CASSTRTGATYEQYF
abundance: many; v_gene: TRBV2; j_gene: TRBJ1-1; d_gene: .; CDR3nt: TGTGCCGCGGGGACCTCCCTGAACACTGAAGCTTTCTTT; CDR3aa: CAAGTSLNTEAFF
abundance: many; v_gene: TRBV24-1; j_gene: TRBJ2-2; d_gene: .; CDR3nt: TGTGCCACCAGCGATTGGACAGCGCCCGGGGAGCTGTTTTTT; CDR3aa: CATSDWTAPGELFF
abundance: .; v_gene: TRBV6-1; j_gene: TRBJ1-5; d_gene: .; CDR3nt: TGTGCCAGCAGTGAAGCGCAAGGCTGGGAACAGCCCCAGCATTTT; CDR3aa: CASSEAQGWEQPQHF
abundance: many; v_gene: TRBV7-6; j_gene: TRBJ2-5; d_gene: .; CDR3nt: TGTGCCAGCAGCCGGGACCGGCTGTTGGACTTC; CDR3aa: CASSRDRLLDF
abundance: .; v_gene: TRBV20-1; j_gene: TRBJ2-1; d_gene: .; CDR3nt: TGCAGTGCTAGACAGCTAAGTGAGCAGTTCTTC; CDR3aa: CSARQLSEQFF
abundance: many; v_gene: TRBV4-1; j_gene: TRBJ2-7; d_gene: TRBD2; CDR3nt: TGCGCCAGCAGCCGGGAGAGCGGGAGAAGGGACGAGCAGTACTTC; CDR3aa: CASSRESGRRDEQYF
abundance: many; v_gene: TRBV28; j_gene: TRBJ1-1; d_gene: .; CDR3nt: TGTGCCAGCAGTTTATGGGGCAGGGGTGAAGCTTTCTTT; CDR3aa: CASSLWGRGEAFF
abundance: few; v_gene: TRBV4-1; j_gene: TRBJ1-1; d_gene: .; CDR3nt: TGCGCCAGCAGCCAGTTAAATCCGGGCACCAATGAAGCTTTCTTT; CDR3aa: CASSQLNPGTNEAFF
abundance: many; v_gene: TRBV20-1; j_gene: TRBJ1-1; d_gene: .; CDR3nt: TGCAGTGCTAGAGACACCAGAGCTTTCTTT; CDR3aa: CSARDTRAFF
abundance: few; v_gene: TRBV3-1; j_gene: TRBJ2-2; d_gene: .; CDR3nt: TGTGCCAGCAGCCAAATGCCTCTGGGACAATTGAACACCGGGGAGCTGTTTTTT; CDR3aa: CASSQMPLGQLNTGELFF
abundance: many; v_gene: TRBV20-1; j_gene: TRBJ2-1; d_gene: TRBD2; CDR3nt: TGCAGTGCTAGGGTCCCAGGACTAGTGAGCAATGAGCAGTTCTTC; CDR3aa: CSARVPGLVSNEQFF
abundance: once; v_gene: TRBV28; j_gene: TRBJ2-5; d_gene: TRBD1; CDR3nt: TGTGCCAGCAGCCAGGGGACAGGGAGAGAGACCCAGTACTTC; CDR3aa: CASSQGTGRETQYF
abundance: few; v_gene: TRBV29-1; j_gene: TRBJ2-1; d_gene: TRBD1; CDR3nt: TGCAGCGCAGGACAGGGGATCCCCTACAATGAGCAGTTCTTC; CDR3aa: CSAGQGIPYNEQFF
abundance: many; v_gene: TRBV12-3/TRBV12-4; j_gene: TRBJ1-1; d_gene: .; CDR3nt: TGTGCCAGCCTGGGACGGGCGAACACTGAAGCTTTCTTT; CDR3aa: CASLGRANTEAFF